The source of this T cell receptor beta chain is a study of blood T cell repertoires in COVID-19. Study information: Sources were T cells, B-cell-depleted T cells, or PBMCs; the material itself was cDNA or gDNA.

Per the authors' pipeline: Quantification of nucleated cells was approximated via reference gene primer amplification. Measured with immunoSEQ multiplex PCR; TCRdb has only the in-frame clones, and not every one. The DNA gave D and trimming, while V, J and clone size come from that table. This table has roughly 200,000 clones, 88% appearing once. Germline trimming cut 3 bases from V and 1 base from J; bases unmatched to any gene: 10. The CDR3 is made up of 18 amino acids. The germline V gene encodes CDR1 LGHNT and CDR2 FRNRAP. Sequenced: peripheral blood. The chain links TRBV12-5 to TRBJ1-5, with 9 bases lining up with TRBD1. The clonotype comes from a man aged 18-30 years with active or convalescent COVID-19. The CDR3 loop is CASGFLIQGAGSNQPQHF. The CDR3 region has the DNA TGTGCTAGTGGTTTCCTAATACAGGGGGCCGGCAGCAATCAGCCCCAGCATTTT.